These 17 T cell receptor beta chains came from one sample sequenced in a study of T-cell reconstitution after alpha-beta-depleted transplantation in children. The TCRbeta library was prepared with unique molecular identifiers. TCRdb itself ran the PCR reads through MiXCR, one entry per CDR3 protein. In the table there are around 100,000 distinct CDR3 sequences, under 7% of which are singletons. The input for sequencing was PBMCs, mostly from graft donor cells, taken 60 days after TCRalphabeta/CD19-depleted stem cell transplant. The receptors derive from a female patient aged 2 to 10 who had a stem cell transplant for Fanconi anemia, so the T cells may come from the graft donor.

The sample holds a few counts of this clonotype. The chain has TRBV28 and TRBJ2-7; 7 bases are a match to TRBD1. In germline, CDR1 is MDHEN, CDR2 SYDVKM. The CDR3 is 14 residues long. V lost 7 bases to trimming and J lost 3 bases; unmatched junction nucleotides: 9. DNA of the CDR3: TGTGCCAGCATGTGGACCGCAGGGGGCTACGAGCAGTACTTC. It is translated as CASMWTAGGYEQYF.

In its sample, this clonotype was seen many times. The chain recombines TRBV13 with TRBJ2-3; the D gene is possibly TRBD2 (5 bases). The germline V and J ends were trimmed by 5 bases and 1 base, with 10 bases remaining between them. Germline CDR1 is PRHDT and CDR2 is FYEKMQ (reference sequence). The CDR3 runs to 14 residues. CDR3: CASSEDSRTDTQYF. The CDR3 DNA follows: TGTGCCAGCAGCGAGGACTCGCGCACAGATACGCAGTATTTT.

This clonotype appeared a few times. The chain combines TRBV5-1 with TRBJ2-7; D perhaps matches TRBD2 (6 bases). V was trimmed by 0 bases and J by 4 bases, leaving 17 bases between them. The V gene's germline CDR1 is SGHRS and CDR2 YFSETQ. This CDR3 comprises 16 residues. The CDR3 here is CASSLGPSVDFYEQYF. CDR3 bases: TGCGCCAGCAGCTTGGGTCCTAGCGTCGATTTTTACGAGCAGTACTTC.

This clonotype was seen many times. V gene TRBV20-1 combines with J gene TRBJ2-3; 9 bases map to TRBD2. The CDR3 is 15 amino acids. Germline CDR1 reads DFQATT; CDR2 reads SNEGSKA (reference sequence). J lost 2 bases, V lost 6 bases, and 9 bases had no gene match. In DNA, the CDR3 is TGCAGTGCCCGACGGGTAGCGGGAGACACAGATACGCAGTATTTT. This encodes CSARRVAGDTDTQYF.

This clonotype was seen repeatedly, ten times or more. V and J are TRBV12-3 or TRBV12-4 and TRBJ1-6; D remains ambiguous. The germline V and J ends were trimmed by 6 bases and 5 bases, with 14 bases remaining between them. This CDR3 region has 15 residues. The CDR3 DNA reads as TGTGCCAGCAGCCTATACGGAGGTGATAATTCACCCCTCCACTTT. Translated, it gives CASSLYGGDNSPLHF.

In its sample, this clonotype was seen many times. The rearrangement uses TRBV12-3 or TRBV12-4 and TRBJ2-3; the match to TRBD2 covers 12 bases. The V segment lost 2 bases and the J segment 3 bases; nucleotides outside the gene matches: 9. The length of the CDR3 is 18 residues. The CDR3: CASSLLTSGRGRTDTQYF. CDR3 nucleotide sequence: TGTGCCAGCAGTTTATTGACTAGCGGGAGAGGCAGAACAGATACGCAGTATTTT.

A note on this clonotype: This could be a read error, since a much larger clone is one nucleotide away. Written as DNA, the CDR3 is TGCAGCGTTCACCGTAATTACGAGCAGTACTTC. It is translated as CSVHRNYEQYF. This chain uses TRBV29-1 with TRBJ2-7; D uncertain. Trimming removed 5 bases at V and 4 bases at J, with 9 bases between. The CDR3 totals 11 residues. Germline values: CDR1 SQVTM, CDR2 ANQGSEA.

This clonotype was counted a few times. V usage is TRBV9 and J usage is TRBJ2-3; 14 nucleotides line up with TRBD2. The CDR3 spans 19 residues. Looked up from germline, CDR1 is SGDLS and CDR2 is YYNGEE. V gave up 3 bases and J gave up 0 bases; unmatched junction bases: 9. CDR3 DNA sequence: TGTGCCAGCAGCGACCCGACTAGCGGGAGGGCGCTTAGCACAGATACGCAGTATTTT. This encodes CASSDPTSGRALSTDTQYF.

This clonotype was detected ten times or more. The rearrangement uses TRBV28 and TRBJ2-7; D may be TRBD2 (5 bases). CDR3 size: 12 residues. Trimming took off 6 bases at V and 3 bases at J, with 9 bases between the two ends. Germline V gene data show CDR1 as MDHEN and CDR2 as SYDVKM. The CDR3 reads CASRGGLYEQYF. In DNA, the CDR3 is TGTGCCAGCAGGGGTGGACTCTACGAGCAGTACTTC.

In its sample, this clonotype was seen many times. The V call is TRBV5-1, the J call TRBJ1-1; no definite D call. Germline CDR1 is SGHRS and CDR2 is YFSETQ. V was shortened by 6 bases and J by 1 base, with 10 bases between the two germline ends. The CDR3 runs 13 residues. For the CDR3, the DNA is TGCGCCAGCAAGCCCCAGGAGAACACTGAAGCTTTCTTT. Its translation is CASKPQENTEAFF.

This chain joins TRBV9 and TRBJ2-5, with 14 bases that match TRBD2. Trimming at V came to 3 bases and at J to 2 bases, leaving 0 bases not matched to a gene. This CDR3 has 15 amino acids. The V gene's germline CDR1 is SGDLS and CDR2 YYNGEE. The CDR3 DNA follows: TGTGCCAGCAGCGGACTAGCGGGGGGGCAAGAGACCCAGTACTTC. Amino acid sequence: CASSGLAGGQETQYF.

In its sample, this clonotype was seen many times. The gene calls are TRBV7-2 and TRBJ2-6, with D unclear. The CDR3 loop spans 14 amino acids. Germline V gives CDR1 SGHTA, CDR2 FQGNSA. V was pared by 5 bases and J by 8 bases, with 13 bases between. The CDR3 coding sequence is TGTGCCAGCAGCGCCGTGGCAAGGACCAACGTCCTGACTTTC. Its translation: CASSAVARTNVLTF.

This clonotype was seen a handful of times. This sequence joins TRBV20-1 and TRBJ2-7, with D possibly being TRBD2 (6 bases). Germline V lookup: CDR1 DFQATT, CDR2 SNEGSKA (reference sequence). Trimming shortened V by 3 bases and J by 0 bases, and 15 bases separated the two germline ends. There are 15 residues in the CDR3. In nucleotides, the CDR3 is TGCAGTGCTAGGCGTAGCGGCCCTTACTCCTACGAGCAGTACTTC. As protein: CSARRSGPYSYEQYF.

This clonotype was seen repeatedly, ten times or more. The CDR3 loop is CSVTGGYGYTF. CDR3 nucleotide sequence: TGCAGCGTGACAGGGGGCTATGGCTACACCTTC. V gene TRBV29-1 combines with J gene TRBJ1-2; 9 bases fit TRBD1. Germline V CDR1 and CDR2: SQVTM, ANQGSEA. V shed 6 bases, J shed 4 bases, and the junction held 0 bases outside the gene matches. This CDR3 comprises 11 residues.

Many counts were recorded for this clonotype. This chain joins TRBV28 and TRBJ2-3; tentatively, D is TRBD1 (6 bases). Germline V CDR1 and CDR2: MDHEN, SYDVKM. This CDR3 is 15 amino acids long. Deletions cut 3 bases from V and 1 base from J, with 11 bases between. In DNA form, the CDR3 reads TGTGCCAGCAGTTTCCTGTACAGGGGCACAGATACGCAGTATTTT. This sequence encodes CASSFLYRGTDTQYF. The variable domain in full, completed from reference TRBV28 and TRBJ2-3, reads DVKVTQSSRYLVKRTGEKVFLECVQDMDHENMFWYRQDPGLGLRLIYFSYDVKMKEKGDIPEGYSVSREKKERFSLILESASTNQTSMYLCASSFLYRGTDTQYFGPGTRLTVL.

This clonotype has ten or more counts. This sequence joins TRBV12-3 or TRBV12-4 and TRBJ2-7; D gene ambiguous. The CDR3 is 11 amino acids. Trimming took off 6 bases at V and 1 base at J, with 4 bases between the two ends. This chain's CDR3 is CASSNSYEQYF. The CDR3 nucleotides read TGTGCCAGCAGCAATTCCTACGAGCAGTACTTC.

This clonotype was seen many times. The chain links TRBV4-2 to TRBJ2-5; 7 bases agree with TRBD2. The CDR3 is made up of 18 amino acids. Germline V lookup: CDR1 LGHNA, CDR2 YNFKEQ. The V segment lost 1 base and the J segment 4 bases; nucleotides outside the gene matches: 15. The CDR3 spells CASSQATPESGIGETQYF. The CDR3 DNA sequence: TGTGCCAGCAGCCAAGCAACCCCTGAAAGCGGGATCGGAGAGACCCAGTACTTC.